This TCR beta chain appears in the sequencing data of a study of cytomegalovirus exposure and HLA in healthy donors. Study background: The 90 to 150 validation repertoires matched the 600 to 700 first-cohort repertoires in platform, a later analysis reported.

Produced via immunoSEQ multiplex PCR; TCRdb's table is partial and in-frame only. The sample consists of 100,000 to 120,000 clones, approximately 96% of them appearing once. Study-wide results and limits: Three chains tied to CMV proved CMV antigen-specific in vitro. Many donors carried some public TCRs, although rarity characterized most TCR sequences. 150 or so TCR beta chains were listed as cytomegalovirus-associated.

Worth noting for this clone: Its specificity is unknown.

The sequence came from a young woman in good health and CMV-seronegative. The material sequenced was PBMCs.

The CDR3 sequence is CASSYMSRGQYTEAFF. DNA for the CDR3: TGTGCCAGCAGTTACATGTCGAGGGGACAGTACACTGAAGCTTTCTTT. This chain links TRBV6-5 with TRBJ1-1; 7 bases map to TRBD1. The CDR3 sequence is 16 residues long. Germline loops: CDR1 MNHEY, CDR2 SVGAGI. Trimming removed 2 bases from V and 3 bases from J; junction bases left unmatched: 9.